This TCR beta chain stems from a study of human T cells and chemical hapten exposure. Findings of the study overall: Each of the donors had alopecia, so their immune responses may not resemble those of healthy people. TCRs exceeding a frequency of 1 in 1000 stayed unchanged under DPC sensitization.

TCRdb called the RACE reads again in MiXCR, with one record for every CDR3 protein. The repertoire holds 35,000 to 45,000 distinct CDR3 sequences, with approximately 9% as singletons. This clonotype was counted many times. The antigen is not known. The time point is: patch test 2, 6 weeks after DPC sensitization. Treatment here: therapeutic diphenylcyclopropenone sensitization with weekly scalp DPC. The study extracted total RNA from unfractionated whole blood. The specimen comprised whole blood, sampled in connection with sensitization to the hapten diphenylcyclopropenone (DPC). The receptor was isolated from a woman in her thirties or forties with alopecia areata. Some clones in this sample may be carry-over from other donors' samples.

The CDR3 DNA reads as TGTGCCAGCTCACCCTCACGCAATCAGCCCCAGCATTTT. Its protein is CASSPSRNQPQHF. The chain is built from TRBV18 and TRBJ1-5; D remains unclear. CDR3 length: 13 residues. The V end lost 3 bases, the J end lost 2 bases, and 5 bases lay between the germline ends. Germline V gene lookup returns CDR1 KGHSH and CDR2 LQKENI. Variable domain in full (rest from reference TRBV18 and TRBJ1-5): NAGVMQNPRHLVRRRGQEARLRCSPMKGHSHVYWYRQLPEEGLKFMVYLQKENIIDESGMPKERFSAEFPKEGPSILRIQQVVRGDSAAYFCASSPSRNQPQHFGDGTRLSIL.